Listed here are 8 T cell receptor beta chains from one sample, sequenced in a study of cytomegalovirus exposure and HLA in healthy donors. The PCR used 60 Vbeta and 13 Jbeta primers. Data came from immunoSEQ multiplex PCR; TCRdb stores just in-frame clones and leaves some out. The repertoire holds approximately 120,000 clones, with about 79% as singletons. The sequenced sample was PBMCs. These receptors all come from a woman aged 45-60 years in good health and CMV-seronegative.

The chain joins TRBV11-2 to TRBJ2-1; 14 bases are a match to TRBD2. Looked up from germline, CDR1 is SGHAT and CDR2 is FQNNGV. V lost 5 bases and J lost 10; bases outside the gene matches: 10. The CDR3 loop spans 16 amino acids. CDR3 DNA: TGTGCCAGCAGCCCGGGACTAGCGGGAGATCCGCCCGAGCAGTTCTTC. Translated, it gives CASSPGLAGDPPEQFF.

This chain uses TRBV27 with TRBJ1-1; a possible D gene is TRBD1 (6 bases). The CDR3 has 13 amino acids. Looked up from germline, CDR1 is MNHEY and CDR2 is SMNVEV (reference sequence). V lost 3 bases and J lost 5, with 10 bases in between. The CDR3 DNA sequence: TGTGCCAGCAGTTTGACAGGAAGGACTGAAGCTTTCTTT. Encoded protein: CASSLTGRTEAFF.

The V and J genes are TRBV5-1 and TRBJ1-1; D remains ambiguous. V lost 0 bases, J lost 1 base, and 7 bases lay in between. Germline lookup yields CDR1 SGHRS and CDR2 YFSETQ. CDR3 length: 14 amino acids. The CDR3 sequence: CASSLDGSNTEAFF. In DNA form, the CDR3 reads TGCGCCAGCAGCTTGGACGGGTCGAACACTGAAGCTTTCTTT.

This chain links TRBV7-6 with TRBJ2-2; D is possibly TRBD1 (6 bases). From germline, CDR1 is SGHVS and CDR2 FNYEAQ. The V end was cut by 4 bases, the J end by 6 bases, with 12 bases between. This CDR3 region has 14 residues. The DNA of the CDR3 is TGTGCCAGCAGCTCGCGACAGGTTGCCGGGGAGCTGTTTTTT. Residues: CASSSRQVAGELFF.

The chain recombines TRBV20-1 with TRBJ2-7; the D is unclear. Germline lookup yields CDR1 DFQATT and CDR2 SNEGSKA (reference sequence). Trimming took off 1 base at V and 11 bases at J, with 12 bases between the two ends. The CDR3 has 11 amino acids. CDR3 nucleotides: TGCAGTGCTAGAGCAGGAACAGTTGAGTACTTC. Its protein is CSARAGTVEYF.

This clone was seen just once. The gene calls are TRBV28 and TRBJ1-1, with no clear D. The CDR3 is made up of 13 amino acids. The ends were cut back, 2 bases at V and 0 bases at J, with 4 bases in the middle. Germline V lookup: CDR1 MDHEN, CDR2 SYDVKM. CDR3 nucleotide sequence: TGTGCCAGCAGTTTAGGAGTGAACACTGAAGCTTTCTTT. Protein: CASSLGVNTEAFF.

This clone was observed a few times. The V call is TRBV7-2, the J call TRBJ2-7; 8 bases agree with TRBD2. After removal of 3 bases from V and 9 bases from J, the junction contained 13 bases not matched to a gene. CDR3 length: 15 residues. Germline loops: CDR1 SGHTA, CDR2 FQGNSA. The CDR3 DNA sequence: TGTGCCAGCAGCTTCGGGTCCACTAGCGGATTGGGGCAGTACTTC. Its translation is CASSFGSTSGLGQYF.

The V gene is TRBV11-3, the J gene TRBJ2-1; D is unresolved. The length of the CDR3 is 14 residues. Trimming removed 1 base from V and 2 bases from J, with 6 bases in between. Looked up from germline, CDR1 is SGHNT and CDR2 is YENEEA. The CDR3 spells CASSLVGAYNEQFF. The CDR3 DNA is TGTGCCAGCAGCTTAGTCGGAGCCTACAATGAGCAGTTCTTC.